The T cell receptor beta chain described here comes from a study of identical twins. TCRdb re-analysed the 5' RACE reads in MiXCR, keeping a single row per CDR3 protein. This sample carries 700,000 or so distinct CDR3 sequences, 20% to 25% of them seen once, and the ten largest clones take more than 4%. Trimming shortened V by 0 bases and J by 1 base, and 11 bases separated the two germline ends. Germline V CDR1 and CDR2: KGHSH, LQKENI. The CDR3 covers 16 residues. These data also featured in a second study, about T cells expressing NK-cell markers. From that report: The sequencing cohort of eight donors included seven HCMV-seropositive individuals and one seronegative individual.

This clonotype originated in a woman aged 18-29 years in good health. This chain connects TRBV18 to TRBJ2-3; D not resolved. Input material: PBMCs. The CDR3, as DNA: TGTGCCAGCTCACCACCGAGCGCCACTGGCACAGATACGCAGTATTTT. It encodes CASSPPSATGTDTQYF.